This passage covers 23 T cell receptor beta chains from one sample sequenced in a study of blood T cell repertoires in COVID-19 (dated by TCRdb to 2018 to 2021). Library method: the immunoSEQ multiplex PCR assay. Drawn from immuneACCESS, this table holds only the in-frame rearrangements with V and J called that TCRdb kept. Clones are partly lost; checked studies trace under half to an unresolved V gene and leave the rest unexplained. This sample lists 160,000 or so clones; about four fifths were detected once. The ten largest clones capture about 15% of the sample. The sequencing input was peripheral blood. These receptors came from a woman older than 75 with acute or convalescent COVID-19.

This chain joins TRBV6-5 and TRBJ1-2, with 9 bases that match TRBD1. Germline CDR1 is MNHEY and CDR2 is SVGAGI. The V and J ends lost 6 bases and 7 bases, in that order; junction bases with no gene match: 6. The CDR3 has 13 residues. CDR3 nucleotide sequence: TGTGCCAGCAGGCCGGGACAGGGCCGTGGCTACACCTTC. This gives the protein CASRPGQGRGYTF.

Here the CDR3 reads CASSLAPGGTQYF. The CDR3 nucleotides are TGCGCCAGCAGCTTGGCTCCGGGAGGGACCCAGTACTTC. This sequence joins TRBV5-1 and TRBJ2-5; 7 bases line up with TRBD2. The germline V gene has CDR1 SGHRS and CDR2 YFSETQ. V dropped 0 bases and J dropped 7; count of bases not matched to a gene: 3. The CDR3 has 13 residues.

The rearrangement uses TRBV18 and TRBJ2-2; the D gene is possibly TRBD1 (6 bases). Germline CDR1 KGHSH, CDR2 LQKENI. The CDR3 is 15 amino acids. Trimming cost V 0 bases and J 5 bases, with 10 bases left between them. CDR3 sequence (DNA): TGTGCCAGCTCACCACCGGGGGCCTGGACCGGGGAGCTGTTTTTT. Translation gives CASSPPGAWTGELFF.

The rearrangement joins TRBV5-1 to TRBJ2-4; 7 bases agree with TRBD2. J was trimmed by 8 bases and V by 2 bases; bases with no gene match: 7. The CDR3 totals 14 residues. Germline lookup yields CDR1 SGHRS and CDR2 YFSETQ. CDR3 amino acids: CASSLAGKEDIQYF. CDR3 nucleotide sequence: TGCGCCAGCAGCTTAGCGGGAAAGGAAGACATTCAGTACTTC.

The chain combines TRBV19 with TRBJ2-3; TRBD2 is a possible D gene (6 bases). The germline gives CDR1 LNHDA, CDR2 SQIVND (reference sequence). V gave up 3 bases and J gave up 4 bases, with 11 bases separating them. The CDR3 covers 14 residues. This CDR3 reads CASSMGRRADTQYF. The CDR3 DNA is TGTGCCAGTAGTATGGGGAGGAGGGCAGATACGCAGTATTTT.

The rearrangement uses TRBV11-2 and TRBJ1-6; TRBD1 agrees at 8 bases. The V and J ends lost 5 bases and 7 bases, in that order; junction bases with no gene match: 4. The CDR3 loop spans 14 amino acids. CDR1 SGHAT and CDR2 FQNNGV come from the germline V gene. The CDR3 here is CASSPGQGNSPLHF. The CDR3 DNA sequence: TGTGCCAGCAGCCCAGGACAGGGAAATTCACCCCTCCACTTT.

This rearrangement joins TRBV28 to TRBJ2-7, with 9 bases aligning to TRBD1. V trimming: 3 bases; J trimming: 6 bases; junction bases outside the gene matches: 6. This CDR3 is built from 14 residues. CDR1 MDHEN and CDR2 SYDVKM come from the germline V gene. The CDR3 region is CASSLGTGKFEQYF. CDR3 DNA sequence: TGTGCCAGCAGTTTGGGGACAGGGAAGTTCGAGCAGTACTTC. The variable domain in full, completed from reference TRBV28 and TRBJ2-7, reads DVKVTQSSRYLVKRTGEKVFLECVQDMDHENMFWYRQDPGLGLRLIYFSYDVKMKEKGDIPEGYSVSREKKERFSLILESASTNQTSMYLCASSLGTGKFEQYFGPGTRLTVT.

The V gene is TRBV30, the J gene TRBJ1-1; D is uncertain. The V gene lost 0 bases and the J gene lost 0 bases, with 11 bases spanning the gap. CDR1 GTSNPN and CDR2 SVGIG come from the germline V gene (reference sequence). The CDR3 runs to 15 residues. CDR3 sequence (DNA): TGTGCCTGGAGTGTACAGAACAGCATGAACACTGAAGCTTTCTTT. It encodes CAWSVQNSMNTEAFF.

The chain joins TRBV18 to TRBJ2-2, with a possible D match to TRBD1 (5 bases). The CDR3 totals 15 residues. V shed 3 bases and J shed 4 bases, with 12 bases lying between them. Germline V CDR1 and CDR2: KGHSH, LQKENI. As DNA, the CDR3 is TGTGCCAGCTCACCCCAGGGCGGTTCCACCGGGGAGCTGTTTTTT. Protein sequence: CASSPQGGSTGELFF. Full variable domain (outside the CDR3, taken from reference TRBV18 and TRBJ2-2): NAGVMQNPRHLVRRRGQEARLRCSPMKGHSHVYWYRQLPEEGLKFMVYLQKENIIDESGMPKERFSAEFPKEGPSILRIQQVVRGDSAAYFCASSPQGGSTGELFFGEGSRLTVL.

This clone appeared a single time. V and J are TRBV14 and TRBJ2-3; TRBD2 agrees at 7 bases. Germline V CDR1 and CDR2: SGHDN, FVKESK. Unmatched junction bases numbered 9, after V lost 3 bases and J lost 3 bases. The CDR3 length is 16 residues. In DNA form, the CDR3 reads TGTGCCAGCAGCCAGGGGCTAGCGGTCGCGACAGATACGCAGTATTTT. This translates into CASSQGLAVATDTQYF.

This clone was seen a handful of times. This chain links TRBV5-1 with TRBJ1-1; the D is unclear. The CDR3 is made up of 14 amino acids. Germline lookup yields CDR1 SGHRS and CDR2 YFSETQ. V lost 1 base to trimming and J lost 5 bases, with 12 bases between them. CDR3 in DNA: TGCGCCAGCAGCTTGTTAGCGGGGAATACTGAAGCTTTCTTT. Translating gives CASSLLAGNTEAFF.

Of note for this clone: An end of the junction differs from the germline gene, which may be a read error. The V call is TRBV10-3, the J call TRBJ1-5, with D possibly matching TRBD1 (5 bases). There are 15 residues in the CDR3. From germline, CDR1 is ENHRY and CDR2 SYGVKD. The chain's CDR3 is CATSVQDGSNQPQHF. CDR3 nucleotides: TGTGCCACCAGTGTACAGGATGGGAGCAATCAGCCCCAGCATTTT.

The chain joins TRBV19 to TRBJ2-7, with D tentatively TRBD2 (6 bases). This CDR3 comprises 15 residues. The germline V gene encodes CDR1 LNHDA and CDR2 SQIVND (reference sequence). V gave up 6 bases and J gave up 4 bases, with 19 bases separating them. As DNA, the CDR3 is TGTGCCAGTAGCCCCGGGACTGATGCCAGTTACGAGCAGTACTTC. Encoded protein: CASSPGTDASYEQYF.

This sequence joins TRBV2 and TRBJ1-2; tentative D call: TRBD1 (5 bases). The V end lost 3 bases, the J end lost 2 bases, and 7 bases lay between the germline ends. The CDR3 contains 13 residues. CDR1 and CDR2 (germline): SNHLY, FYNNEI. The CDR3 reads CASSESGNYGYTF. The CDR3 DNA reads as TGTGCCAGCAGTGAGTCAGGGAACTATGGCTACACCTTC.

The chain employs TRBV5-1 and TRBJ1-1, with 8 bases that match TRBD1. The length of the CDR3 is 15 residues. CDR1 is SGHRS, CDR2 YFSETQ, per germline. Trimming removed 0 bases from V and 5 bases from J; junction bases left unmatched: 6. CDR3 sequence (DNA): TGCGCCAGCAGCTTGGCGACAGGGGTGGGAACTGAAGCTTTCTTT. Its protein is CASSLATGVGTEAFF.

The chain links TRBV9 to TRBJ1-1; D not resolved. CDR3 length equals 14 residues. V lost 3 bases and J 4 bases, leaving 13 bases between the germline ends. The V gene's germline CDR1 is SGDLS and CDR2 YYNGEE. CDR3 amino acids: CASSGHLLGTEAFF. CDR3 in DNA: TGTGCCAGCAGCGGACACCTCTTGGGCACTGAAGCTTTCTTT.

The chain recombines TRBV30 with TRBJ1-2; the D is unclear. The V end was cut by 0 bases, the J end by 0 bases, with 8 bases between. The length of the CDR3 is 14 residues. The V gene's germline CDR1 is GTSNPN and CDR2 SVGIG (reference sequence). The CDR3 loop reads CAWSVRPSNYGYTF. The CDR3 DNA sequence: TGTGCCTGGAGTGTCAGGCCCTCTAACTATGGCTACACCTTC.

As DNA, the CDR3 is TGTGCCAGCAGCTTGTTCGGGAGAGAACTGTTTTTT. Translating gives CASSLFGRELFF. This chain joins TRBV5-6 and TRBJ1-4, with unresolved D. The CDR3 is 12 amino acids. Germline-derived CDR1 and CDR2 are SGHDT and YYEEEE. Trimming stripped 1 base from V and 12 bases from J, with 10 bases between.

This chain uses TRBV4-1 with TRBJ1-2, with a weak D call TRBD1 (5 bases). Trimming pared 4 bases from V and 4 bases from J, leaving 10 bases between. The CDR3 runs to 13 residues. Per germline, CDR1 MGHRA and CDR2 YSYEKL. The CDR3 DNA follows: TGCGCCAGCAGCCGCCCCGACAGCTATGGCTACACCTTC. This gives the protein CASSRPDSYGYTF.

The chain combines TRBV5-4 with TRBJ2-5; 8 positions agree with TRBD1. V shed 2 bases and J 5 bases; nucleotides not matched to a gene: 2. CDR1 SGHNT and CDR2 YYREEE come from the germline V gene (reference sequence). This CDR3 has 13 residues. The CDR3 loop is CASSFTGGETQYF. The CDR3 DNA is TGTGCCAGCAGCTTCACAGGGGGGGAGACCCAGTACTTC.

In its sample, this clone was seen a few times. The V call is TRBV5-1, the J call TRBJ2-7, with 10 bases that match TRBD1. V lost 6 bases to trimming and J lost 3 bases; unmatched junction nucleotides: 6. Germline CDR1 and CDR2: SGHRS and YFSETQ. The CDR3 extends over 14 amino acids. CDR3 coding DNA: TGCGCCAGCACCCAAGACAGGGGGCGCTACGAGCAGTACTTC. Its protein product is CASTQDRGRYEQYF.

The rearrangement uses TRBV7-6 and TRBJ1-1, with TRBD1 as a possible D gene (6 bases). The CDR3 extends over 15 amino acids. Germline-derived CDR1 and CDR2 are SGHVS and FNYEAQ. Trimming took 1 base from V and 4 from J, leaving 13 bases between them. The CDR3 DNA reads as TGTGCCAGCAGCTTAGAGAGGGGGGGACCCACTGAAGCTTTCTTT. Protein product: CASSLERGGPTEAFF.

The V call is TRBV19, the J call TRBJ2-1; TRBD2 matches 11 bases. Losses at the gene ends were 3 bases for V and 8 bases for J; bases not matched to a gene: 15. The germline CDR1 and CDR2 sequences are LNHDA and SQIVND (reference sequence). The CDR3 loop spans 18 amino acids. CDR3: CASSMEGVWLAGGDEQFF. In DNA, the CDR3 is TGTGCCAGTAGTATGGAAGGGGTGTGGCTAGCGGGAGGAGATGAGCAGTTCTTC.